This record looks at one TCR beta chain sequence and its context. Its antigen is not identified. RNA was extracted from bulk tissue without any cell sorting. This non-tumor lung sample came from over 3 cm beyond the tumor edge. Trimming took off 1 base at V and 4 bases at J, with 7 bases between the two ends. CDR3 length equals 13 residues. Germline V gene data show CDR1 as SEHNR and CDR2 as FQNEAQ (reference sequence). This specimen comes from a study of tumor and adjacent non-tumor tissue in lung cancer. Study at large: Around 4.4 million productive TCRbeta reads were obtained per sample on average.

General study findings and limits: Shorter survival was associated with higher TCR diversity in tumors.

Three rounds of nested PCR, following a modified ARM-PCR protocol, produced the TCRbeta library. TCRdb used MiXCR to reprocess the multiplex PCR reads, holding one entry per CDR3 protein. The repertoire holds 94,000 or so distinct CDR3 sequences, with 65% to 80% as singletons. This TCR derives from a woman between 50 and 59 years old with non-small cell lung cancer. The sequencing sample was made of distant non-tumor lung tissue. The V gene is TRBV7-9, the J gene TRBJ1-1; D gene ambiguous. The CDR3 sequence is CASSLERTTEAFF. CDR3 bases: TGTGCCAGCAGCTTAGAGAGAACCACTGAAGCTTTCTTT.